These T cell receptor beta chains were read from a single sample in a study of blood T cell repertoires in COVID-19. Generated by immunoSEQ multiplex PCR, the TCRdb table keeps only in-frame clones and is missing some. The sample records some 49,000 clones, 81% being singletons. The source material was peripheral blood. Receptors were obtained from a woman over 75 with COVID-19, enrolled during active disease. CDR3s include the opening cysteine and the closing phenylalanine or tryptophan. D genes are given only for firm matches. Size tells how often a clone was seen (once, few, many) or the class of an expanded clone, and some rows leave it out.

TRBJ1-5	14	-	-	TRBV6-5	CASSPGEANQPQHF	TGTGCCAGCAGTCCGGGGGAAGCAAATCAGCCCCAGCATTTT
TRBJ2-7	13	-	TRBD1	TRBV30	CAWSMTGRGEQYF	TGTGCCTGGAGTATGACAGGGCGAGGCGAGCAGTACTTC
TRBJ1-3	16	-	TRBD1	TRBV18	CASSPQGASSGNTIYF	TGTGCCAGCTCACCCCAGGGGGCCAGCTCTGGAAACACCATATATTTT
TRBJ2-7	15	once	TRBD2	TRBV5-1	CASSLQTSGPYEQYF	TGCGCCAGCAGCTTGCAAACTAGCGGACCCTACGAGCAGTACTTC
TRBJ2-7	15	-	-	TRBV28	CASSSQYYRGYEQYF	TGTGCCAGCAGTTCACAATACTATAGGGGCTACGAGCAGTACTTC
TRBJ2-7	15	-	TRBD2	TRBV30	CAWHLGTSGSYEQYF	TGTGCCTGGCATCTCGGGACTAGCGGCTCCTACGAGCAGTACTTC
TRBJ1-1	15	-	-	TRBV7-2	CASSLVGRVDTEAFF	TGTGCCAGCAGCTTAGTAGGCAGGGTTGACACTGAAGCTTTCTTT
TRBJ1-2	14	-	-	TRBV30	CAWSEGRANYGYTF	TGTGCCTGGAGTGAGGGCAGGGCTAACTATGGCTACACCTTC
TRBJ2-1	14	once	-	TRBV27	CATLGGGFHNEQFF	TGTGCCACCCTAGGGGGTGGGTTCCACAATGAGCAGTTCTTC
TRBJ2-7	16	-	-	TRBV7-3	CASSLTGPGYGGEQYF	TGTGCCAGCAGCCTTACAGGGCCCGGGTATGGTGGCGAGCAGTACTTC
TRBJ2-5	15	-	-	TRBV5-5	CASSLVGGTGETQYF	TGTGCCAGCAGCTTGGTTGGGGGGACGGGAGAGACCCAGTACTTC
TRBJ2-1	13	-	-	TRBV4-2	CASSQVRDNEQFF	TGTGCCAGCAGCCAAGTCCGGGACAATGAGCAGTTCTTC
TRBJ2-2	18	-	TRBD2	TRBV30	CAWGRGLAADPNTGELFF	TGTGCCTGGGGCCGCGGTCTAGCGGCAGACCCGAACACCGGGGAGCTGTTTTTT
TRBJ2-1	15	once	-	TRBV6-1	CASSEAKDSLNEQFF	TGTGCCAGCAGTGAAGCCAAGGACAGCCTGAATGAGCAGTTCTTC
TRBJ1-5	15	once	-	TRBV11-2	CASSKQGAGNQPQHF	TGTGCCAGCAGCAAACAGGGTGCGGGCAATCAGCCCCAGCATTTT
TRBJ1-5	13	few	TRBD1	TRBV6-5	CASSRQGNQPQHF	TGTGCCAGCAGTAGACAGGGTAATCAGCCCCAGCATTTT
TRBJ2-1	16	-	-	TRBV28	CASSFTGAGSYNEQFF	TGTGCCAGCAGTTTCACCGGGGCGGGGTCCTACAATGAGCAGTTCTTC
TRBJ2-1	16	-	-	TRBV3-1/TRBV3-2	CASSQEVGRGYNEQFF	TGTGCCAGCAGCCAAGAGGTCGGGAGAGGTTACAATGAGCAGTTCTTC
TRBJ1-5	12	-	-	TRBV10-3	CAISDSNQPQHF	TGTGCCATCAGTGACAGTAATCAGCCCCAGCATTTT
TRBJ2-5	14	-	TRBD2	TRBV2	CASKSSGGQETQYF	TGTGCCAGCAAGTCGAGCGGGGGGCAAGAGACCCAGTACTTC
TRBJ2-3	16	-	TRBD1	TRBV4-2	CASSQDGQAGRDTQYF	TGTGCCAGCAGCCAGGACGGACAGGCAGGTAGAGATACGCAGTATTTT
TRBJ2-2	16	-	TRBD2	TRBV19	CASSVASGSGTGELFF	TGTGCCAGTAGTGTCGCTAGCGGGAGTGGCACCGGGGAGCTGTTTTTT
TRBJ1-6	14	-	TRBD1	TRBV18	CASAGQGKNSPLHF	TGTGCCAGCGCCGGACAGGGCAAAAATTCACCCCTCCACTTT
TRBJ1-1	14	-	-	TRBV6-1	CASSLAGGNTEAFF	TGTGCCAGCAGTCTAGCCGGGGGAAACACTGAAGCTTTCTTT
TRBJ1-1	13	few	-	TRBV5-4	CASSSPPNTEAFF	TGTGCCAGCAGCTCCCCCCCAAACACTGAAGCTTTCTTT
TRBJ2-3	13	few	TRBD2	TRBV3-1/TRBV3-2	CASSRVAGGPQYF	TGTGCCAGCAGCCGAGTAGCGGGAGGGCCGCAGTATTTT
TRBJ2-1	16	-	-	TRBV10-1	CASSPIRFPLCGEQFF	TGCGCCAGCAGTCCTATTCGATTTCCTCTCTGCGGTGAGCAGTTCTTC
TRBJ2-3	15	-	TRBD2	TRBV3-1/TRBV3-2	CASSQVPGGQDTQYF	TGTGCCAGCAGCCAAGTTCCGGGAGGGCAAGATACGCAGTATTTT
TRBJ1-1	15	-	TRBD1	TRBV7-2	CASSLRDRTNTEAFF	TGTGCCAGCAGCTTAAGGGACAGGACTAACACTGAAGCTTTCTTT
TRBJ2-7	14	-	TRBD1	TRBV5-1	CASSLGQGQVEQYF	TGCGCCAGCAGCTTGGGCCAGGGACAGGTCGAGCAGTACTTC
TRBJ1-6	16	-	-	TRBV11-2	CASSPNLRGYNSPLHF	TGTGCCAGCAGCCCCAATTTACGGGGGTATAATTCACCCCTCCACTTT
TRBJ2-7	15	-	-	TRBV13	CASSLGGGLSYEQYF	TGTGCCAGCAGCTTAGGCGGGGGGCTATCCTACGAGCAGTACTTC
TRBJ2-2	15	-	-	TRBV5-1	CASSLRDTNTGELFF	TGCGCCAGCAGCCTCCGGGACACTAACACCGGGGAGCTGTTTTTT
TRBJ2-1	16	-	TRBD2	TRBV19	CASSIWSGTLYNEQFF	TGTGCCAGTAGTATTTGGAGCGGGACCCTCTACAATGAGCAGTTCTTC
TRBJ2-5	12	few	TRBD1	TRBV29-1	CSGDRGRETQYF	TGCAGCGGGGACAGGGGGCGAGAGACCCAGTACTTC
TRBJ2-1	17	-	TRBD1	TRBV3-1/TRBV3-2	CASSQVAGTGKSDEQFF	TGTGCCAGCAGCCAAGTTGCTGGGACAGGGAAATCCGATGAGCAGTTCTTC
TRBJ1-2	13	-	TRBD1	TRBV6-5	CASSRGTGYGYTF	TGTGCCAGCAGCAGAGGGACAGGGTATGGCTACACCTTC
TRBJ2-3	13	-	TRBD2	TRBV7-8	CASSRTSAYTQYF	TGTGCCAGCAGTCGGACTAGTGCCTATACGCAGTATTTT
TRBJ2-7	18	-	TRBD2	TRBV5-6	CASSRGGGLAPHSYEQYF	TGTGCCAGCAGCCGGGGGGGCGGACTAGCGCCTCACTCCTACGAGCAGTACTTC
TRBJ2-1	17	-	TRBD2	TRBV24-1	CATSDSRSGSSYNEQFF	TGTGCCACCAGTGACAGTCGCAGCGGGAGCTCCTACAATGAGCAGTTCTTC
TRBJ2-1	13	-	TRBD1	TRBV29-1	CSVESEEGTGVIF	TGCAGCGTGGAAAGTGAGGAGGGGACAGGGGTGATCTTC
TRBJ2-3	13	-	-	TRBV7-9	CASSLEEGDTQYF	TGTGCCAGCAGCCTCGAGGAGGGGGATACGCAGTATTTT
TRBJ2-4	17	-	-	TRBV4-1	CASSQGRAGESRDIQYF	TGCGCCAGCAGCCAAGGGAGGGCAGGTGAGAGTAGGGACATTCAGTACTTC
TRBJ1-6	17	-	-	TRBV3-1/TRBV3-2	CASSQGSGAGVNSPLHF	TGTGCCAGCAGCCAAGGGTCAGGGGCCGGGGTTAATTCACCCCTCCACTTT
TRBJ2-3	15	-	TRBD2	TRBV7-9	CASSLVSGGGDTQYF	TGTGCCAGCAGCTTAGTATCGGGGGGAGGAGATACGCAGTATTTT
TRBJ2-2	15	-	-	TRBV9	CASSPGLSNTGELFF	TGTGCCAGCAGCCCGGGACTTTCTAACACCGGGGAGCTGTTTTTT
TRBJ2-2	16	-	-	TRBV19	CASTSGAGLNTGELFF	TGTGCCAGTACCTCCGGCGCGGGACTGAACACCGGGGAGCTGTTTTTT
TRBJ2-1	14	-	TRBD1	TRBV29-1	CSGGGTRTGEEQFF	TGCAGCGGAGGGGGTACTCGGACAGGGGAAGAGCAGTTCTTC
TRBJ2-1	15	-	-	TRBV6-4	CASSVSASSYNEQFF	TGTGCCAGCAGTGTCTCTGCTAGCTCCTACAATGAGCAGTTCTTC
TRBJ2-7	15	-	TRBD1	TRBV28	CASSIQRGPPYEQYF	TGTGCCAGCAGCATCCAGAGGGGGCCCCCCTACGAGCAGTACTTC